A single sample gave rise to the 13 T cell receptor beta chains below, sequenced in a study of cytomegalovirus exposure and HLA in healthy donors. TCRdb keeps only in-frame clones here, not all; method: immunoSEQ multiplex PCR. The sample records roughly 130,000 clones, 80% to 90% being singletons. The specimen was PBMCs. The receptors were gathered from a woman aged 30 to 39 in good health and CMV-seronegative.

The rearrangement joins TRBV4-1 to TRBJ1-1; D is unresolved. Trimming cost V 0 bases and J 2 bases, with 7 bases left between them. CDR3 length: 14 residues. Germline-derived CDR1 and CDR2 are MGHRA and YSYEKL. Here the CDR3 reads CASSQDYSNTEAFF. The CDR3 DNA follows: TGCGCCAGCAGCCAAGATTACAGCAACACTGAAGCTTTCTTT.

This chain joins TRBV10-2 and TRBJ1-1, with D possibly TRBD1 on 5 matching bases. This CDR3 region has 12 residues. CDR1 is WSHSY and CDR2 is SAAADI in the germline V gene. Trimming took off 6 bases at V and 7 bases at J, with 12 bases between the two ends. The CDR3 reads CASRLWGGEAFF. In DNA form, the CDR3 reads TGCGCCAGCAGACTATGGGGGGGTGAAGCTTTCTTT.

DNA for the CDR3: TGTGCCAGCAGTGAATGGCAGGGCTCTGTCCTGACTTTC. Translated, it gives CASSEWQGSVLTF. The chain is built from TRBV2 and TRBJ2-6; tentatively, D is TRBD1 (5 bases). Deletions cut 2 bases from V and 13 bases from J, with 12 bases between. This CDR3 region has 13 residues. Germline CDR1 reads SNHLY; CDR2 reads FYNNEI.

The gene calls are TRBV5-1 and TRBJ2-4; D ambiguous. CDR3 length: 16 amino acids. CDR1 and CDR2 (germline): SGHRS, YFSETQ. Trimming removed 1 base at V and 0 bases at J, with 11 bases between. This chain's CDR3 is CASSLRVKLAKNIQYF. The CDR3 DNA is TGCGCCAGCAGCTTGCGAGTCAAGCTAGCCAAAAACATTCAGTACTTC.

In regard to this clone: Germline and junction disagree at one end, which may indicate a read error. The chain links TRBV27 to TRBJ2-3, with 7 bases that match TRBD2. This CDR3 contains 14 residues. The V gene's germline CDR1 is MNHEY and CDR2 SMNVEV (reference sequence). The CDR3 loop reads CASSLSLGRHTQYF. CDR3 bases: TGTGCCAGCAGTCTATCCCTCGGGAGGCATACGCAGTATTTT.

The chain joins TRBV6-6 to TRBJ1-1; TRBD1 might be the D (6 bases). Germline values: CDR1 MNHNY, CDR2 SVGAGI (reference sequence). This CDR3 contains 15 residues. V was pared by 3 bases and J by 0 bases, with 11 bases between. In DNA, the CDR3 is TGTGCCAGCAGTTATCAGGGGACAATGAACACTGAAGCTTTCTTT. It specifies CASSYQGTMNTEAFF.

CDR3 protein: CASSIVGSGYRGYTF. The CDR3 DNA is TGTGCCAGTAGTATAGTTGGTTCCGGGTATCGGGGCTACACCTTC. The chain uses TRBV19 and TRBJ1-2, with D unresolved. CDR1 and CDR2 from the germline V gene are LNHDA and SQIVND (reference sequence). Trimming shortened V by 1 base and J by 8 bases, and 17 bases separated the two germline ends. This CDR3 has 15 residues.

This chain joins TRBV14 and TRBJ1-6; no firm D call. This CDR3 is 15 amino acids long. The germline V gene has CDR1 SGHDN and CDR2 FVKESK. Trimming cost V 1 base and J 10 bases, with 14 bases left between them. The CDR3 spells CASSQGAAPYSPLHF. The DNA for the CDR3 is TGTGCCAGCAGCCAAGGGGCCGCACCCTACTCACCCCTCCACTTT.

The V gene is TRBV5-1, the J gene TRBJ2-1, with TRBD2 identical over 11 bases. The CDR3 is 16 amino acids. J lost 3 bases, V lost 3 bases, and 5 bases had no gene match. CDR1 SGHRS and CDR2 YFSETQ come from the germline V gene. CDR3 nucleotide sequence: TGCGCCAGCAGCTCCGGACTAGCGGGTATCTACAATGAGCAGTTCTTC. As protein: CASSSGLAGIYNEQFF.

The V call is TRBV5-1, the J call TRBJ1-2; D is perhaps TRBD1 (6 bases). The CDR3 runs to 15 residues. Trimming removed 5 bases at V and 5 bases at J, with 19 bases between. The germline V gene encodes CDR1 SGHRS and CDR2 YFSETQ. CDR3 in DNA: TGCGCCAGCAGACCCCCGGACAGTGGGATATATGGCTACACCTTC. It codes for CASRPPDSGIYGYTF.

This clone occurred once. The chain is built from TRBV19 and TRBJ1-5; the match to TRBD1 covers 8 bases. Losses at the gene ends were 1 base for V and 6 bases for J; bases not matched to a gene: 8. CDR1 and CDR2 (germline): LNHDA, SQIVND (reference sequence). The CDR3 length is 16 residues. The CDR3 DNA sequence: TGTGCCAGTAGTATAGGCGGGACAGGTTTTGGTCAGCCCCAGCATTTT. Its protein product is CASSIGGTGFGQPQHF.

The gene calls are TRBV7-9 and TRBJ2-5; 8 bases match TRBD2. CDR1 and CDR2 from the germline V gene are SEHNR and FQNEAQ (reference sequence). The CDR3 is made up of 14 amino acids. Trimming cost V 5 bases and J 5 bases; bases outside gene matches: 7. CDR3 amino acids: CASSRISGAETQYF. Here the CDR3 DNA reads TGTGCCAGCAGCCGTATTAGCGGGGCGGAGACCCAGTACTTC.

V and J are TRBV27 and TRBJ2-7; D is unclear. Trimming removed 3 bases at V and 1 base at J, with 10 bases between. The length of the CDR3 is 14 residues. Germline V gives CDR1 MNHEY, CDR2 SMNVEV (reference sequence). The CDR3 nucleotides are TGTGCCAGCAGTTTCCGAGGTAGTTCCTACGAGCAGTACTTC. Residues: CASSFRGSSYEQYF.